These 29 T cell receptor beta chains were sequenced from one sample in a study of cytotoxic CD8 clonotypes in ibrutinib-treated CLL. Here immunoSEQ multiplex PCR was the method, and the copy in TCRdb shows in-frame clones only, minus some. The sample carries around 70,000 clones, 70% to 90% recorded once. The material sequenced was PBMCs, taken at disease progression, from a patient treated with ibrutinib. The receptors were sampled from a human donor with chronic lymphocytic leukemia.

This chain connects TRBV7-9 to TRBJ2-7; D remains ambiguous. The length of the CDR3 is 12 residues. The germline gives CDR1 SEHNR, CDR2 FQNEAQ (reference sequence). V lost 1 base to trimming and J lost 6 bases, with 7 bases between them. The CDR3 coding sequence is TGTGCCAGCAGCTTAGGTTCGGCCGAGCAGTACTTC. Amino acids: CASSLGSAEQYF. Full variable domain (missing parts from reference TRBV7-9 and TRBJ2-7): DTGVSQNPRHKITKRGQNVTFRCDPISEHNRLYWYRQTLGQGPEFLTYFQNEAQLEKSRLLSDRFSAERPKGSFSTLEIQRTEQGDSAMYLCASSLGSAEQYFGPGTRLTVT.

The chain carries TRBV30 and TRBJ2-1; D may match TRBD1 or TRBD2 (6 bases each). Germline values: CDR1 GTSNPN, CDR2 SVGIG (reference sequence). V shed 0 bases and J shed 1 base, with 7 bases lying between them. CDR3 size: 14 residues. The CDR3 DNA reads TGTGCCTGGAGTGTAGGGGGGTCCTACAATGAGCAGTTCTTC. Its protein is CAWSVGGSYNEQFF. The full variable domain, completed using reference TRBV30 and TRBJ2-1, is SQTIHQWPATLVQPVGSPLSLECTVEGTSNPNLYWYRQAAGRGLQLLFYSVGIGQISSEVPQNLSASRPQDRQFILSSKKLLLSDSGFYLCAWSVGGSYNEQFFGPGTRLTVL.

V gene TRBV2 combines with J gene TRBJ1-3, with 7 positions matching TRBD1. The CDR3 is 15 residues long. Trimming took 6 bases from V and 3 from J; bases not matched to a gene: 8. Germline CDR1 SNHLY, CDR2 FYNNEI. The CDR3 coding sequence is TGTGCCAGCAGAGCCTTGGGACAGCTTGGAAACACCATATATTTT. It is translated as CASRALGQLGNTIYF.

This rearrangement joins TRBV5-6 to TRBJ1-1, with TRBD1 as a possible D gene (5 bases). The CDR3 length is 14 residues. The germline V gene encodes CDR1 SGHDT and CDR2 YYEEEE. Trimming shortened V by 4 bases and J by 1 base, and 11 bases separated the two germline ends. CDR3 DNA sequence: TGTGCCAGCAGCGGGGGAATGGGGAACACTGAAGCTTTCTTT. Translated: CASSGGMGNTEAFF.

This rearrangement joins TRBV29-1 to TRBJ2-3; D may correspond to TRBD1 or TRBD2 (6 bases each). V lost 3 bases to trimming and J lost 1 base, with 20 bases between them. The CDR3 contains 17 residues. The V gene's germline CDR1 is SQVTM and CDR2 ANQGSEA. The CDR3 spells CSVEGASDGGGTDTQYF. The CDR3, as DNA: TGCAGCGTTGAGGGGGCCTCGGACGGGGGAGGCACAGATACGCAGTATTTT.

This clone has only a few counts. CDR3 in amino acids: CAISEPENTEAFF. The CDR3 region has the DNA TGTGCCATCAGTGAGCCGGAGAACACTGAAGCTTTCTTT. The chain couples TRBV10-3 to TRBJ1-1; D remains unclear. This CDR3 region has 13 residues. V dropped 2 bases and J dropped 1 base, with 5 bases sitting between them. Germline-derived CDR1 and CDR2 are ENHRY and SYGVKD.

CDR3 nucleotide sequence: TGTGCCAGCTCAGAGGGACAGAATAGCCTGAACACTGAAGCTTTCTTT. Amino acids: CASSEGQNSLNTEAFF. The V and J genes are TRBV18 and TRBJ1-1; 7 bases fit TRBD1. CDR3 length: 16 residues. Per the germline V gene, CDR1 is KGHSH and CDR2 is LQKENI. V lost 5 bases, J lost 0 bases, and 9 bases stayed unmatched.

The rearrangement joins TRBV7-9 to TRBJ2-1, with D possibly being TRBD1 (6 bases). Trimming cost V 4 bases and J 0 bases, with 16 bases left between them. The CDR3 runs 17 residues. The germline V gene encodes CDR1 SEHNR and CDR2 FQNEAQ (reference sequence). CDR3 DNA: TGTGCCAGCAGCTCGAACTTCGAGGGGGACTCCTACAATGAGCAGTTCTTC. It translates to CASSSNFEGDSYNEQFF.

The chain has TRBV6-5 and TRBJ1-3; D possibly corresponds to TRBD1 (6 bases). Trimming shortened V by 6 bases and J by 4 bases, and 13 bases separated the two germline ends. In germline, CDR1 is MNHEY, CDR2 SVGAGI. The CDR3 extends over 14 amino acids. CDR3 region: CASSQNREGNTIYF. The DNA of the CDR3 is TGTGCCAGCAGCCAGAACAGGGAGGGAAACACCATATATTTT.

The chain couples TRBV6-5 to TRBJ2-7; TRBD2 aligns across 7 bases. CDR1 MNHEY and CDR2 SVGAGI come from the germline V gene. The CDR3 length is 14 residues. Trimming removed 4 bases from V and 3 bases from J; junction bases left unmatched: 6. This chain's CDR3 is CASSFKGGGYEQYF. CDR3 DNA: TGTGCCAGCAGTTTCAAGGGCGGGGGCTACGAGCAGTACTTC.

The V gene is TRBV27, the J gene TRBJ1-6; 10 bases match TRBD1. Trimming took 5 bases from V and 7 from J; bases not matched to a gene: 5. The CDR3 is 15 amino acids. Germline values: CDR1 MNHEY, CDR2 SMNVEV (reference sequence). Here the CDR3 DNA reads TGTGCCAGCAGTCCCAGACAGGGGGCGAATTCACCCCTCCACTTT. This encodes CASSPRQGANSPLHF.

CDR3 region: CATSIGRMNTEAFF. CDR3 sequence (DNA): TGTGCCACCAGCATTGGACGGATGAACACTGAAGCTTTCTTT. The V call is TRBV15, the J call TRBJ1-1, with D hard to call. CDR3 length: 14 amino acids. In germline, CDR1 is LNHNV, CDR2 YYDKDF (reference sequence). With 4 bases removed from V and 0 bases from J, the gap between germline ends came to 9 bases.

A remark on this clone: The same CDR3 is also encoded by other DNA sequences in this sample. The chain couples TRBV29-1 to TRBJ1-2, with TRBD1 matching 10 bases. The CDR3 is 12 amino acids. J lost 5 bases, V lost 4 bases, and 1 base had no gene match. The germline gives CDR1 SQVTM, CDR2 ANQGSEA. CDR3 sequence (DNA): TGCAGCGTTGGGACAGGGGGTTATGGCTACACCTTC. The encoded protein is CSVGTGGYGYTF.

Concerning this clone: One end of the junction does not line up with germline, which may come from a read error. CDR3 nucleotide sequence: TGCAGTGCTTCCGGGGGAGGCTTT. It codes for CSASGGGF. The chain combines TRBV20-1 with TRBJ1-1, with D perhaps TRBD1 (5 bases). Germline V gene lookup returns CDR1 DFQATT and CDR2 SNEGSKA (reference sequence). The CDR3 covers 8 residues.

The J gene is TRBJ2-5, the V gene TRBV11-2, with D possibly matching TRBD1 (6 bases). The last part of the DNA fits TRBJ2-7 better; the J call may be wrong. The germline CDR1 and CDR2 sequences are SGHAT and FQNNGV. The CDR3 has 15 residues. The CDR3 DNA reads TGTGCCAGCAGCTCACTCCGGGACAACTCCTACGAGCAGTACTTC. It is translated as CASSSLRDNSYEQYF.

The chain couples TRBV7-3 to TRBJ1-2; 8 bases are shared with TRBD1. The germline gives CDR1 SGHTA, CDR2 FQGTGA. The V segment lost 5 bases and the J segment 4 bases; nucleotides outside the gene matches: 3. The CDR3 loop spans 13 amino acids. The CDR3 DNA reads TGTGCCAGCAGCACCGGACAGGGCTATGGCTACACCTTC. Residues: CASSTGQGYGYTF.

This clone was observed a few times. This chain uses TRBV7-9 with TRBJ2-7, with a possible D match to TRBD1 (6 bases). Trimming took 5 bases from V and 4 from J, leaving 9 bases between them. The CDR3 loop spans 12 amino acids. CDR1 SEHNR and CDR2 FQNEAQ come from the germline V gene (reference sequence). In DNA, the CDR3 is TGTGCCAGCAGCCTGACAGGTTACGAGCAGTACTTC. Its protein is CASSLTGYEQYF.

The chain joins TRBV4-1 to TRBJ1-5; a possible D gene is TRBD1 (6 bases). The V and J ends lost 2 bases and 6 bases respectively, with 17 bases between them. Germline CDR1 is MGHRA and CDR2 is YSYEKL. The CDR3 has 16 amino acids. CDR3 nucleotide sequence: TGCGCCAGCAGCCAACCGGGACAAAGATTAAGTCAGCCCCAGCATTTT. The encoded protein is CASSQPGQRLSQPQHF.

The chain combines TRBV6-1 with TRBJ2-7, with D perhaps matching TRBD2 (5 bases). The CDR3 has 12 amino acids. Trimming removed 7 bases at V and 0 bases at J, with 7 bases between. Germline V gene data show CDR1 as MNHNS and CDR2 as SASEGT. CDR3 protein: CASNGLSYEQYF. CDR3 DNA: TGTGCCAGCAATGGACTCTCCTACGAGCAGTACTTC.

CDR3 nucleotide sequence: TGCGCCAGCAGCCAAGATTTGGCGGGAGGGCCGCGCACCGGGGAGCTGTTTTTT. As protein: CASSQDLAGGPRTGELFF. The genes are TRBV4-1 and TRBJ2-2; TRBD2 agrees at 9 bases. Germline trimming cut 0 bases from V and 4 bases from J; bases unmatched to any gene: 9. Germline V gene sequence: CDR1 MGHRA, CDR2 YSYEKL. The CDR3 spans 18 residues.

The chain recombines TRBV28 with TRBJ1-5, with D perhaps matching TRBD1 (6 bases). The length of the CDR3 is 14 residues. Germline lookup yields CDR1 MDHEN and CDR2 SYDVKM. V was clipped by 8 bases and J by 5 bases, with 16 bases between them. The CDR3 sequence: CASLAGTNHQPQHF. The CDR3 DNA reads as TGTGCCAGCCTAGCCGGGACAAACCATCAGCCCCAGCATTTT.

The rearrangement links TRBV9 to TRBJ2-1; TRBD1 might be the D (6 bases). The CDR3 is 15 amino acids. The germline V gene encodes CDR1 SGDLS and CDR2 YYNGEE. Trimming cost V 4 bases and J 4 bases, with 15 bases left between them. The CDR3 protein is CASSSRLQGYNEQFF. CDR3 DNA sequence: TGTGCCAGCAGCTCCAGATTACAGGGATACAATGAGCAGTTCTTC. The full variable domain, in which reference TRBV9 and TRBJ2-1 provide the parts outside the CDR3, is DSGVTQTPKHLITATGQRVTLRCSPRSGDLSVYWYQQSLDQGLQFLIQYYNGEERAKGNILERFSAQQFPDLHSELNLSSLELGDSALYFCASSSRLQGYNEQFFGPGTRLTVL.

The V gene is TRBV6-1, the J gene TRBJ1-3, with 8 bases matching TRBD1. Germline V lookup: CDR1 MNHNS, CDR2 SASEGT. CDR3 length equals 15 residues. The V and J ends lost 5 bases and 4 bases, in that order; junction bases with no gene match: 7. CDR3 loop: CASSRQGNSGNTIYF. The DNA of the CDR3 is TGTGCCAGCAGTCGACAGGGGAATTCCGGAAACACCATATATTTT.

V gene TRBV28 combines with J gene TRBJ1-6, with a tentative D call TRBD1 (6 bases). Deletions cut 3 bases from V and 10 bases from J, with 22 bases between. Germline-derived CDR1 and CDR2 are MDHEN and SYDVKM. The CDR3 runs 17 residues. The CDR3 here is CASSFWSDRGLRSPLHF. CDR3 DNA sequence: TGTGCCAGCAGTTTCTGGTCCGATAGGGGGTTGCGGTCACCCCTCCACTTT.

The chain is built from TRBV2 and TRBJ2-3, with TRBD2 matching 15 bases. The CDR3 is 17 residues long. CDR1 and CDR2 from the germline V gene are SNHLY and FYNNEI. V shed 5 bases and J 2 bases; nucleotides not matched to a gene: 5. The CDR3 DNA follows: TGTGCCAGCAGTAGGGGACTAGCGGGGGGTTCCACAGATACGCAGTATTTT. Translated: CASSRGLAGGSTDTQYF.

This clone has more than one count but fewer than ten. This chain joins TRBV5-1 and TRBJ1-6; 7 nucleotides agree with TRBD1. V lost 4 bases and J lost 9; bases outside the gene matches: 7. This CDR3 has 14 amino acids. Per germline, CDR1 SGHRS and CDR2 YFSETQ. In DNA, the CDR3 is TGCGCCAGCAGCACCGGGACAGTGACTTCACCCCTCCACTTT. Protein: CASSTGTVTSPLHF.

The chain is built from TRBV11-3 and TRBJ2-2; the match to TRBD1 covers 10 bases. J was trimmed by 5 bases and V by 5 bases; bases with no gene match: 8. The CDR3 runs to 16 residues. Germline-derived CDR1 and CDR2 are SGHNT and YENEEA. The CDR3 here is CASSRTGTGDTGELFF. In DNA form, the CDR3 reads TGTGCCAGCAGCCGGACCGGGACAGGGGATACCGGGGAGCTGTTTTTT.

The chain combines TRBV9 with TRBJ1-1; TRBD1 matches 7 bases. V gave up 4 bases and J gave up 0 bases; unmatched junction bases: 6. The CDR3 covers 15 residues. Looked up from germline, CDR1 is SGDLS and CDR2 is YYNGEE. The CDR3 DNA follows: TGTGCCAGCAGCTCGACAGGGACCCTGAACACTGAAGCTTTCTTT. Translation: CASSSTGTLNTEAFF.

The chain couples TRBV19 to TRBJ1-3; perhaps TRBD1 as D (5 bases). V dropped 10 bases and J dropped 0 bases, with 16 bases sitting between them. This CDR3 has 15 residues. CDR1 is LNHDA and CDR2 is SQIVND in the germline V gene (reference sequence). As DNA, the CDR3 is TGTGCCACCACGCAGGGTCCCCGCTCTGGAAACACCATATATTTT. Translating gives CATTQGPRSGNTIYF.